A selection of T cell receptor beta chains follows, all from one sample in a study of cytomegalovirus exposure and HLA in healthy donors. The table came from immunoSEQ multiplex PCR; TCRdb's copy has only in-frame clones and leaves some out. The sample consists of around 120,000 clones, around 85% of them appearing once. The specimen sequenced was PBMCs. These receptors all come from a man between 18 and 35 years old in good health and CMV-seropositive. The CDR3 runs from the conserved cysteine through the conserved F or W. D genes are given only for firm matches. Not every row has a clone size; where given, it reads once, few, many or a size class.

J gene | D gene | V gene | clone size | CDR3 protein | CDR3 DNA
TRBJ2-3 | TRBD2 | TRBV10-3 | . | CAISGGLAGEVTDTQYF | TGTGCCATCAGTGGGGGACTAGCGGGGGAAGTGACAGATACGCAGTATTTT
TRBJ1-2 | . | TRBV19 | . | CASSWRGDYGYTF | TGTGCCAGTAGTTGGAGGGGAGACTATGGCTACACCTTC
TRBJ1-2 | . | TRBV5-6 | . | CASSLAGGASNYGYTF | TGTGCCAGCAGCTTGGCGGGAGGGGCTTCTAACTATGGCTACACCTTC
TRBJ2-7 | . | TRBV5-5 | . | CASSPDREQYF | TGTGCCAGCAGCCCCGACAGGGAGCAGTACTTC
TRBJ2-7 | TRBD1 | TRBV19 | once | CASRLTGGMNYEQYF | TGTGCCAGTAGACTAACAGGGGGCATGAATTACGAGCAGTACTTC
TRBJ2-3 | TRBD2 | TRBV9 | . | CASSVGVAGGDTQYF | TGTGCCAGCAGCGTAGGGGTAGCGGGGGGTGATACGCAGTATTTT
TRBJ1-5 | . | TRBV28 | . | CASSLGGGSSNQPQHF | TGTGCCAGCAGTTTAGGCGGAGGTTCTAGCAATCAGCCCCAGCATTTT
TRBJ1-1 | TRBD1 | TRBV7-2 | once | CASSRQGTMGTEAFF | TGTGCCAGCAGTAGACAGGGTACTATGGGCACTGAAGCTTTCTTT
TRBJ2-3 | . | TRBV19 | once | CASSQGWGTDTQYF | TGTGCCAGTAGTCAGGGGTGGGGCACAGATACGCAGTATTTT
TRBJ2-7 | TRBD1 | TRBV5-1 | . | CASSLALRGREQYF | TGCGCCAGCAGCTTGGCCTTAAGGGGGCGCGAGCAGTACTTC
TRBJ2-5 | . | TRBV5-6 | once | CASSYFTSRVWETQYF | TGTGCCAGCTCATACTTTACTAGTCGGGTTTGGGAGACCCAGTACTTC
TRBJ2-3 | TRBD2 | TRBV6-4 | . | CASSDSGGAADTQYF | TGTGCCAGCAGTGATAGCGGGGGGGCTGCAGATACGCAGTATTTT
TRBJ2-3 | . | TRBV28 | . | CASSLGGRGTDTQYF | TGTGCCAGCAGTTTAGGTGGTCGGGGCACAGATACGCAGTATTTT
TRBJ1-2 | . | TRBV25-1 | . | CASSEPGVVYGYTF | TGTGCCAGCAGTGAACCCGGGGTGGTCTATGGCTACACCTTC
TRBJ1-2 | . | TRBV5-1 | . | CASSLISSGERGYTF | TGCGCCAGCAGCTTGATTTCTTCAGGGGAGCGGGGCTACACCTTC
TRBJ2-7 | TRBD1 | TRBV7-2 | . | CASSTDRDRGYEQYF | TGTGCCAGCAGCACAGACAGGGATCGGGGATACGAGCAGTACTTC
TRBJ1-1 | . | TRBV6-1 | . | CASSLTGNTEAFF | TGTGCCAGCAGCTTGACAGGGAACACTGAAGCTTTCTTT
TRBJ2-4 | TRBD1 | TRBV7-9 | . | CASSPDREGGKNIQYF | TGTGCCAGCAGCCCGGACAGGGAAGGAGGGAAAAACATTCAGTACTTC
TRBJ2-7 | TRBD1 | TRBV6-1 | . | CASDRGQTYEQYF | TGTGCCAGTGACAGGGGCCAGACCTACGAGCAGTACTTC
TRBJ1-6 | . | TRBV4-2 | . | CASSRTGFYNSPLHF | TGTGCCAGCAGCCGAACAGGGTTCTATAATTCACCCCTCCACTTT
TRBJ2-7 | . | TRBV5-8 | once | CASSRHRERSGEQYF | TGTGCCAGCAGCCGACACAGGGAACGGTCGGGCGAGCAGTACTTC
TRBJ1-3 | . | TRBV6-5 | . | CASKTGGPGNTIYF | TGTGCCAGCAAGACGGGGGGGCCTGGAAACACCATATATTTT
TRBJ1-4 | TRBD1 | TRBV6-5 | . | CASSYSPGQNEKLFF | TGTGCCAGCAGTTACTCTCCGGGACAGAATGAAAAACTGTTTTTT
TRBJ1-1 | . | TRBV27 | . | CASSGPGLRTEAFF | TGTGCCAGCAGTGGTCCGGGGTTGAGGACTGAAGCTTTCTTT
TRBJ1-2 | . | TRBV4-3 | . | CASSPRRAGPNVGYTF | TGCGCCAGCAGCCCGCGGAGGGCAGGTCCAAACGTTGGCTACACCTTC
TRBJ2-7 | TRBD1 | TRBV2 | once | CASRGYRDRGTYEQYF | TGTGCCAGCAGGGGGTACCGGGACAGGGGGACCTACGAGCAGTACTTC
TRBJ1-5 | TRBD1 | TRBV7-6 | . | CASSLGETGVNQPQHF | TGTGCCAGCAGCTTAGGGGAGACAGGGGTCAATCAGCCCCAGCATTTT
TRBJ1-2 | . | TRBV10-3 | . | CAIGRGFYGYTF | TGTGCCATCGGTCGGGGGTTCTATGGCTACACCTTC
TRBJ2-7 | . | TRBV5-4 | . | CASSSSPGRQYF | TGTGCCAGCAGTTCCTCACCGGGGAGACAGTACTTC
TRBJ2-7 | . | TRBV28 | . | CASSHRDIAYEQYF | TGTGCCAGCAGTCACCGGGATATAGCCTACGAGCAGTACTTC
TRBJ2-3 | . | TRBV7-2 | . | CASSLWGGDTDTQYF | TGTGCCAGCAGCTTATGGGGGGGCGACACAGATACGCAGTATTTT
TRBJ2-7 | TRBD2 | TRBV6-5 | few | CASSYSSGGAYEQYF | TGTGCCAGCAGTTACTCTAGCGGGGGGGCTTACGAGCAGTACTTC
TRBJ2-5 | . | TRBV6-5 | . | CASSSRPGGETQYF | TGTGCCAGCAGTTCGAGACCGGGTGGGGAGACCCAGTACTTC
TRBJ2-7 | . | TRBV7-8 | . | CASSLARGPLYEQYF | TGTGCCAGCAGCTTAGCGCGGGGCCCGTTATACGAGCAGTACTTC
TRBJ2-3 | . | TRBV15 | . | CATSKEFFTDTQYF | TGTGCCACCAGCAAGGAGTTCTTCACAGATACGCAGTATTTT
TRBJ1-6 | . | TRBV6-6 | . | CASSLGGYNSPLHF | TGTGCCAGCAGTTTGGGGGGGTATAATTCACCCCTCCACTTT
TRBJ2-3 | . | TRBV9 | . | CASSVSADTQYF | TGTGCCAGCAGCGTTAGCGCAGATACGCAGTATTTT
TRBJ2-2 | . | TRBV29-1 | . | CSVEDRSGHTGELFF | TGCAGCGTTGAAGATCGTAGCGGACACACCGGGGAGCTGTTTTTT
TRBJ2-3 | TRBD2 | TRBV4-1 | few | CASSQGAAGGTDTQYF | TGCGCCAGCAGCCAAGGGGCAGCGGGGGGGACAGATACGCAGTATTTT
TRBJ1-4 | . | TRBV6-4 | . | CASNIEEGEGEKLFF | TGTGCCAGCAACATCGAAGAGGGGGAGGGGGAAAAACTGTTTTTT
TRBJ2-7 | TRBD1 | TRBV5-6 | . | CASSAYRGNRIYEQYF | TGTGCCAGCAGCGCCTACAGGGGGAACCGCATATACGAGCAGTACTTC
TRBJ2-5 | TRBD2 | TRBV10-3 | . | CAISGVLAGSGGTQYF | TGTGCCATCAGTGGCGTGCTAGCGGGGAGTGGAGGGACCCAGTACTTC
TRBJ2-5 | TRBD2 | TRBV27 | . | CASSFLAGLQETQYF | TGTGCCAGCAGTTTTCTAGCGGGACTTCAAGAGACCCAGTACTTC
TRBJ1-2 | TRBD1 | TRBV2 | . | CASSESRDREGVGYTF | TGTGCCAGCAGTGAATCCCGAGACAGGGAAGGGGTGGGCTACACCTTC
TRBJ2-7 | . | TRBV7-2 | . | CASSLEPRAFYEQYF | TGTGCCAGCAGCTTAGAGCCCCGAGCCTTCTACGAGCAGTACTTC
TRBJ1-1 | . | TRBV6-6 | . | CASSHWTHTEAFF | TGTGCCAGCAGTCACTGGACACACACTGAAGCTTTCTTT
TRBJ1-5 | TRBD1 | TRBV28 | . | CASRRAGGYQPQHF | TGTGCCAGCAGGCGGGCAGGGGGCTACCAGCCCCAGCATTTT
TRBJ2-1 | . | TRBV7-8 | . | CASSLSGYNEQFF | TGTGCCAGCAGCTTATCCGGGTACAATGAGCAGTTCTTC
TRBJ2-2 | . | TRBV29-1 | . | CSFSPGRRTGELFF | TGCAGCTTCTCTCCTGGACGTCGGACAGGGGAGCTGTTTTTT
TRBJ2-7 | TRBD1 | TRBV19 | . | CASSPGTASYEQYF | TGTGCCAGTAGTCCGGGGACAGCGTCCTACGAGCAGTACTTC
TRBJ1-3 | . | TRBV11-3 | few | CASSPQSSSGNTIYF | TGTGCCAGCAGCCCCCAGTCTTCCTCTGGAAACACCATATATTTT
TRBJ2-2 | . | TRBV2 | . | CASSAGTTNTGELFF | TGTGCCAGCAGCGCCGGGACAACGAACACCGGGGAGCTGTTTTTT
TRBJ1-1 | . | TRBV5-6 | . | CASSLVSTGGTEAFF | TGTGCCAGCAGCTTGGTCTCAACGGGGGGCACTGAAGCTTTCTTT
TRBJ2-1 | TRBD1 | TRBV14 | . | CASSPATGVLRKFF | TGTGCCAGCAGCCCTGCCACAGGGGTTTTACGAAAATTCTTC
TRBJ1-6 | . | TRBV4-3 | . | CASSQETGNSPLHF | TGCGCCAGCAGCCAAGAGACGGGTAATTCACCCCTCCACTTT
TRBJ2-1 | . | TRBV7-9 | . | CATRGEVDEQFF | TGTGCCACCAGGGGAGAAGTGGATGAGCAGTTCTTC
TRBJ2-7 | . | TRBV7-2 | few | CASSYRLSYEQYF | TGTGCCAGCAGTTACCGGTTGTCCTACGAGCAGTACTTC